This TCR beta chain appears in the sequencing data of a study of blood T cell repertoires in COVID-19. About the study: Nucleic acid was either cDNA or gDNA, and it came from T cells, B-cell-depleted T cells, or PBMCs.

V shed 0 bases and J 7 bases; nucleotides not matched to a gene: 9. Germline V gene data show CDR1 as LNHDA and CDR2 as SQIVND (reference sequence). The CDR3 spans 16 residues. One Seattle source followed patients from active infection through their disease course. Repertoires were generated with immunoSEQ multiplex PCR, while TCRdb's copy carries only in-frame clones and drops some. In the table there are about 74,000 clones, approximately 91% of which are singletons. The clonotype comes from a man in his fifties with COVID-19, enrolled during active disease. The rearrangement links TRBV19 to TRBJ1-5; 7 bases align to TRBD1. The sequencing sample was made of peripheral blood. CDR3 amino acids: CASSIDRTGDRQPQHF. The CDR3 bases are TGTGCCAGTAGTATAGATCGAACAGGGGATAGGCAGCCCCAGCATTTT.